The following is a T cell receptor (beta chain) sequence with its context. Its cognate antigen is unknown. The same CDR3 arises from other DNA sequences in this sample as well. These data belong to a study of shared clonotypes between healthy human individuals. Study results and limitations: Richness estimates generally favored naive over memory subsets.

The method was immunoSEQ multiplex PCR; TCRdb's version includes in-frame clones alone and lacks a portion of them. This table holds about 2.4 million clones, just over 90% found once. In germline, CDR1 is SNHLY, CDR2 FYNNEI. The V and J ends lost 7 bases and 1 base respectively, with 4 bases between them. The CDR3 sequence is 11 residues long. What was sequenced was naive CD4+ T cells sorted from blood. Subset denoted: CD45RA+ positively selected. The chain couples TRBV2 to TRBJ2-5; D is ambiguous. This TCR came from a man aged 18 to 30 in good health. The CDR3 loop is CASTGQETQYF. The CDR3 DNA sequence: TGTGCCAGCACAGGCCAAGAGACCCAGTACTTC.